The sequence of this T cell receptor beta chain was determined in a study of cytomegalovirus exposure and HLA in healthy donors. The PCR contained 60 Vbeta and 13 Jbeta primers. Clones were read by immunoSEQ multiplex PCR, and TCRdb kept only the in-frame ones, dropping some. The repertoire includes 130,000 or so clones, approximately 80% of them detected once, and 3.5% to 5% sits in the top ten. Regarding this clone: Antigen unknown.

Study-level results: The authors later linked a missense DCLRE1C variant to TCR beta V- and J-gene trimming.

The CDR3 is made up of 17 amino acids. J gave up 2 bases and V 6 bases, and 9 bases lay outside the gene matches. Germline values: CDR1 SGHVS, CDR2 FNYEAQ. The genes are TRBV7-6 and TRBJ1-3, with TRBD1 matching 11 bases. The sample comprised PBMCs. This receptor was identified in a male donor in good health and CMV-seropositive. The CDR3 region is CASSSYPGQGAGNTIYF. The CDR3 DNA sequence: TGTGCCAGCAGTTCTTATCCGGGACAGGGGGCTGGAAACACCATATATTTT.